Relative to its sample, the clone carrying this T cell receptor beta chain is medium-sized. Its antigen is still unknown. These data originate in a study of T cell repertoires in aging, cancer and after chemotherapy. Study-wide results and limits: Thymic emigration or peripheral T cell expansion may be impaired by lymphoid organ infiltration in hematological cancer.

Rearranged V-D-J TRB sequences were amplified with a mixed TRB-A/B primer pool. TCRdb used MiXCR to reprocess the multiplex PCR reads, holding one entry per CDR3 protein. The sample includes under 2,000 distinct CDR3 sequences, 22% of them seen just once. Amplification of TCR beta used genomic DNA extracted from peripheral blood. CDR3 length: 15 residues. Trimming cost V 0 bases and J 5 bases, with 11 bases left between them. Germline V gene lookup returns CDR1 MNHEY and CDR2 SMNVEV (reference sequence). The V call is TRBV27, the J call TRBJ2-1; D may be TRBD2 (6 bases). The sequence was collected from a human donor with a blood cancer. Sample: blood. CDR3 bases: TGTGCCAGCAGTTTATCGGGCAGGGAGGACAATGAGCAGTTCTTC. This codes for CASSLSGREDNEQFF.